Below, 30 T cell receptor beta chains from the same sample are listed, as sequenced in a study of CD8 T cells in Susac syndrome. Random-hexamer reverse transcription was applied to about 0.5 to 1 ug RNA. TCRdb reanalysed the immunoSEQ multiplex PCR reads using MiXCR and keeps one entry per CDR3 protein. The sample consists of roughly 140,000 distinct CDR3 sequences, about 94% of them appearing once. Sequencing was carried out using CD8+ T cells from PBMCs. The receptors here all came from a human donor with multiple sclerosis.

The chain joins TRBV27 to TRBJ2-7, with a possible D match to TRBD1 (5 bases). The CDR3 contains 12 residues. Germline-derived CDR1 and CDR2 are MNHEY and SMNVEV (reference sequence). The V gene lost 5 bases and the J gene lost 5 bases, with 10 bases spanning the gap. This CDR3 reads CASSTGPNEQYF. The CDR3 DNA is TGTGCCAGCAGTACAGGTCCTAACGAGCAGTACTTC.

The genes are TRBV9 and TRBJ1-2; D is unclear. V was shortened by 0 bases and J by 2 bases, with 8 bases between the two germline ends. The CDR3 runs 14 residues. The germline CDR1 and CDR2 sequences are SGDLS and YYNGEE. The CDR3 reads CASSVGKGNYGYTF. The CDR3 DNA is TGTGCCAGCAGCGTAGGAAAAGGAAACTATGGCTACACCTTC.

The rearrangement uses TRBV29-1 and TRBJ2-1, with a possible D match to TRBD1 (5 bases). The CDR3 length is 13 residues. Germline values: CDR1 SQVTM, CDR2 ANQGSEA. V gave up 4 bases and J gave up 5 bases, with 12 bases separating them. CDR3 in DNA: TGCAGCGTTGGCCCACAGGAAAACAATGAGCAGTTCTTC. Protein sequence: CSVGPQENNEQFF.

This chain uses TRBV7-9 with TRBJ2-5, with 8 bases matching TRBD1. Germline V gene data show CDR1 as SEHNR and CDR2 as FQNEAQ (reference sequence). CDR3 length: 14 amino acids. After removal of 6 bases from V and 1 base from J, the junction contained 4 bases not matched to a gene. The CDR3 coding sequence is TGTGCCAGCAGACGGACAGGGATCCAAGAGACCCAGTACTTC. Protein sequence: CASRRTGIQETQYF.

This chain links TRBV29-1 with TRBJ1-2; 8 nucleotides agree with TRBD1. This CDR3 has 13 amino acids. Losses at the gene ends were 7 bases for V and 2 bases for J; bases not matched to a gene: 6. CDR1 is SQVTM and CDR2 is ANQGSEA in the germline V gene. Written as DNA, the CDR3 is TGCAGCGCTGAGACAGGGGCCAACTATGGCTACACCTTC. Protein product: CSAETGANYGYTF.

This chain's CDR3 is CASSRSLGGTEAFF. For the CDR3, the DNA is TGTGCCAGCAGTCGTTCCCTGGGAGGCACTGAAGCTTTCTTT. The chain recombines TRBV7-9 with TRBJ1-1; no reliable D call. The CDR3 length is 14 residues. V was shortened by 6 bases and J by 4 bases, with 15 bases between the two germline ends. Germline V gene sequence: CDR1 SEHNR, CDR2 FQNEAQ (reference sequence).

The chain combines TRBV21-1 with TRBJ2-4; the DNA was not used to check the table's D call, TRBD1. TRBV21-1 is marked as a pseudogene. The CDR3 contains 17 residues. The CDR3 bases are TGTGCCAGCAGCAATGGAGGACAGCGACTAGCCAAAAACATTCAGTACTTC. Residues: CASSNGGQRLAKNIQYF.

V is TRBV30 and J is TRBJ2-7; no firm D call. The V gene's germline CDR1 is GTSNPN and CDR2 SVGIG (reference sequence). Trimming cost V 3 bases and J 1 base, with 10 bases left between them. The CDR3 is 13 amino acids. The CDR3 DNA sequence: TGTGCCTGGAGGGGTACTGCTTCCTACGAGCAGTACTTC. This encodes CAWRGTASYEQYF.

The CDR3 loop is CASKGLGQVNSPLHF. Written as DNA, the CDR3 is TGTGCCAGCAAGGGTCTGGGGCAGGTTAATTCACCCCTCCACTTT. The rearrangement joins TRBV7-9 to TRBJ1-6, with D perhaps TRBD1 (5 bases). The germline V gene has CDR1 SEHNR and CDR2 FQNEAQ (reference sequence). Deletions cut 7 bases from V and 6 bases from J, with 16 bases between. The CDR3 length is 15 residues. Complete variable domain (other parts from reference TRBV7-9 and TRBJ1-6): DTGVSQNPRHKITKRGQNVTFRCDPISEHNRLYWYRQTLGQGPEFLTYFQNEAQLEKSRLLSDRFSAERPKGSFSTLEIQRTEQGDSAMYLCASKGLGQVNSPLHFGNGTRLTVT.

The gene calls are TRBV3-1 and TRBJ1-4, with a weak D call TRBD1 (6 bases). Germline lookup yields CDR1 LGHDT and CDR2 YNNKEL (reference sequence). CDR3 size: 15 residues. Trimming took off 4 bases at V and 7 bases at J, with 16 bases between the two ends. The CDR3 sequence is CASSLLGGGREKLFF. CDR3 nucleotides: TGTGCCAGCAGCCTCCTAGGGGGGGGGCGTGAAAAACTGTTTTTT.

The rearrangement uses TRBV7-9 and TRBJ2-7, with TRBD1 matching 9 bases. CDR3 size: 16 residues. V gave up 1 base and J gave up 1 base; unmatched junction bases: 5. Germline lookup yields CDR1 SEHNR and CDR2 FQNEAQ (reference sequence). The CDR3 here is CASSLVGTGYSYEQYF. In DNA form, the CDR3 reads TGTGCCAGCAGCTTAGTCGGGACAGGGTATTCCTACGAGCAGTACTTC. The entire variable domain, with the rest obtained from reference TRBV7-9 and TRBJ2-7, is as follows: DTGVSQNPRHKITKRGQNVTFRCDPISEHNRLYWYRQTLGQGPEFLTYFQNEAQLEKSRLLSDRFSAERPKGSFSTLEIQRTEQGDSAMYLCASSLVGTGYSYEQYFGPGTRLTVT.

The V and J genes are TRBV12-3 or TRBV12-4 and TRBJ1-2, with 7 bases fitting TRBD1. V was clipped by 6 bases and J by 3 bases; unmatched bases: 7. The CDR3 totals 14 residues. In DNA, the CDR3 is TGTGCCAGCAGCTCCGGGACAGAATACTATGGCTACACCTTC. This sequence encodes CASSSGTEYYGYTF.

This clonotype was detected only once. The genes are TRBV30 and TRBJ2-1, with 10 bases identical to TRBD2. The V segment lost 2 bases and the J segment 4 bases; nucleotides outside the gene matches: 5. The germline V gene encodes CDR1 GTSNPN and CDR2 SVGIG (reference sequence). The CDR3 consists of 15 residues. The CDR3 region is CAWSIGAGGYNEQFF. The CDR3 nucleotides read TGTGCCTGGAGTATAGGAGCGGGGGGGTACAATGAGCAGTTCTTC.

The rearrangement joins TRBV6-2 or TRBV6-3 to TRBJ2-7; the D gene is possibly TRBD2 (6 bases). The CDR3 contains 13 residues. Germline-derived CDR1 and CDR2 are MNHEY and SVGEGT. CDR3 DNA sequence: TGTGGTTTCATATCCGGGGGTTCCAACGAGCAGTACTTC. Translating it yields CGFISGGSNEQYF.

The chain joins TRBV20-1 to TRBJ2-3; 9 bases fit TRBD2. Germline lookup yields CDR1 DFQATT and CDR2 SNEGSKA (reference sequence). CDR3 size: 17 residues. The V and J ends lost 0 bases and 2 bases, in that order; junction bases with no gene match: 9. CDR3 amino acids: CSARDGERGAYTDTQYF. CDR3 bases: TGCAGTGCTAGAGATGGAGAGCGGGGGGCATACACAGATACGCAGTATTTT.

The rearrangement links TRBV20-1 to TRBJ2-7, with D possibly called TRBD1 or TRBD2 (5 bases each). CDR1 is DFQATT, CDR2 SNEGSKA, per germline (reference sequence). The CDR3 is 14 amino acids. V dropped 4 bases and J dropped 1 base, with 14 bases sitting between them. The CDR3 DNA reads as TGCAGTGCTATCCCTCGGGACGCTTCCTACGAGCAGTACTTC. Protein sequence: CSAIPRDASYEQYF.

The CDR3 loop is CASSFHREGGSPLHF. DNA for the CDR3: TGTGCCAGCAGCTTCCACAGGGAAGGAGGGTCACCCCTCCACTTT. The chain is built from TRBV5-6 and TRBJ1-6; D perhaps matches TRBD1 (6 bases). CDR1 SGHDT and CDR2 YYEEEE come from the germline V gene. This CDR3 is 15 amino acids long. V shed 2 bases and J shed 10 bases, with 16 bases lying between them.

The gene calls are TRBV11-1 and TRBJ2-3; either TRBD1 or TRBD2 may supply D (6 bases each). V dropped 5 bases and J dropped 2 bases, with 17 bases sitting between them. Germline lookup yields CDR1 SGHAT and CDR2 FQDESV (reference sequence). The CDR3 spans 16 residues. The CDR3 here is CASSPARGLFTDTQYF. CDR3 DNA sequence: TGTGCCAGCAGCCCTGCTCGGGGGCTATTCACAGATACGCAGTATTTT.

The V and J genes are TRBV29-1 and TRBJ1-2, with D unclear. This CDR3 contains 10 residues. The V and J ends lost 3 bases and 8 bases respectively, with 7 bases between them. The germline V gene encodes CDR1 SQVTM and CDR2 ANQGSEA. The CDR3 here is CSVDTSGYTF. The CDR3 nucleotides are TGCAGCGTTGATACGAGCGGCTACACCTTC.

V is TRBV20-1 and J is TRBJ1-1; D unclear. The CDR3 sequence is 10 residues long. Trimming cost V 3 bases and J 8 bases, with 7 bases left between them. The germline V gene encodes CDR1 DFQATT and CDR2 SNEGSKA (reference sequence). CDR3 region: CSASSQEAFF. CDR3 DNA sequence: TGCAGTGCTAGTTCGCAGGAAGCTTTCTTT.

The CDR3 DNA reads as TGTGCCACCAGCCGGGGGGACCGACCCCCTCGGGAGCAGTACTTC. Amino acids: CATSRGDRPPREQYF. The chain recombines TRBV15 with TRBJ2-7; TRBD2 agrees at 7 bases. Germline V gene sequence: CDR1 LNHNV, CDR2 YYDKDF (reference sequence). The CDR3 loop spans 15 amino acids. V shed 5 bases, J shed 7 bases, and the junction held 14 bases outside the gene matches. The full variable domain, its missing parts supplied by reference TRBV15 and TRBJ2-7, is DAMVIQNPRYQVTQFGKPVTLSCSQTLNHNVMYWYQQKSSQAPKLLFHYYDKDFNNEADTPDNFQSRRPNTSFCFLDIRSPGLGDTAMYLCATSRGDRPPREQYFGPGTRLTVT.

The genes are TRBV6-6 and TRBJ1-1; the D is unclear. The CDR3 has 12 amino acids. The germline CDR1 and CDR2 sequences are MNHNY and SVGAGI (reference sequence). The V end was cut by 10 bases, the J end by 1 base, with 10 bases between. The CDR3 DNA follows: TGTGCCATCGCGGTTGGGAACACTGAAGCTTTCTTT. Translating gives CAIAVGNTEAFF.

In its sample, this clonotype was seen once. V and J are TRBV6-5 and TRBJ1-2; D ambiguous. With 5 bases removed from V and 4 bases from J, the gap between germline ends came to 14 bases. CDR1 and CDR2 (germline): MNHEY, SVGAGI. The CDR3 is 14 amino acids. The CDR3 reads CASSPSWEAYGYTF. CDR3 DNA sequence: TGTGCCAGCAGTCCCTCTTGGGAAGCCTATGGCTACACCTTC.

This chain connects TRBV20-1 to TRBJ2-7; D assignment may be TRBD1 or TRBD2 (5 bases each). In germline, CDR1 is DFQATT, CDR2 SNEGSKA (reference sequence). The V and J ends lost 0 bases and 3 bases respectively, with 15 bases between them. CDR3 length: 15 residues. CDR3 amino acids: CSARETGTDFYEQYF. CDR3 DNA: TGCAGTGCTAGAGAAACCGGGACGGATTTCTACGAGCAGTACTTC.

CDR3 bases: TGCGCCAGCAGCCAAGATGGTACGCGGGGAGAATACAATGAGCAGTTCTTC. Its translation: CASSQDGTRGEYNEQFF. The chain couples TRBV4-3 to TRBJ2-1, with D maybe TRBD2 (6 bases). The CDR3 has 17 residues. Per the germline V gene, CDR1 is LGHNA and CDR2 is YSLEER. V dropped 0 bases and J dropped 4 bases, with 16 bases sitting between them.

The chain couples TRBV4-3 to TRBJ2-5; no firm D call. V gave up 0 bases and J gave up 1 base, with 9 bases separating them. This CDR3 spans 15 amino acids. Germline lookup yields CDR1 LGHNA and CDR2 YSLEER. Written as DNA, the CDR3 is TGCGCCAGCAGCCAAGATCTGCCTGCCCAAGAGACCCAGTACTTC. Translating gives CASSQDLPAQETQYF.

The gene calls are TRBV27 and TRBJ2-7; D unresolved. The germline V and J ends were trimmed by 10 bases and 3 bases, with 10 bases remaining between them. This CDR3 contains 11 residues. CDR1 and CDR2 (germline): MNHEY, SMNVEV (reference sequence). The CDR3 reads CATQGNYEQYF. The CDR3 DNA reads TGTGCCACCCAAGGAAACTACGAGCAGTACTTC.

The rearrangement joins TRBV14 to TRBJ2-7; weak D call: TRBD1 (6 bases). The V gene's germline CDR1 is SGHDN and CDR2 FVKESK. This CDR3 contains 15 residues. Trimming shortened V by 6 bases and J by 1 base, and 16 bases separated the two germline ends. The CDR3 sequence is CASSPIQGFSYEQYF. Written as DNA, the CDR3 is TGTGCCAGCAGTCCCATACAGGGATTTTCCTACGAGCAGTACTTC.

V is TRBV7-9 and J is TRBJ2-1; tentative D call: TRBD2 (6 bases). The CDR3 has 15 residues. Trimming took 1 base from V and 4 from J, leaving 11 bases between them. Germline CDR1 SEHNR, CDR2 FQNEAQ (reference sequence). CDR3 DNA sequence: TGTGCCAGCAGCTTAGTAAGCGGGTGGTACAATGAGCAGTTCTTC. It codes for CASSLVSGWYNEQFF.

V and J are TRBV3-1 and TRBJ1-1; D is perhaps TRBD1 (5 bases). Germline CDR1 reads LGHDT; CDR2 reads YNNKEL (reference sequence). Trimming cost V 1 base and J 0 bases, with 15 bases left between them. The length of the CDR3 is 17 residues. CDR3 residues: CASSQASRGGMNTEAFF. The CDR3 bases are TGTGCCAGCAGCCAAGCTTCCCGGGGGGGGATGAACACTGAAGCTTTCTTT.